This TCR beta chain was captured in a study of T cells after posttransplantation cyclophosphamide. This clone appeared many times. Its matching antigen is unknown. General study findings and limits: Recipient CMV seropositivity and CMV reactivation strongly tracked TRB clonality.

A marrow graft followed busulfan-fludarabine conditioning, with cyclophosphamide on days +3 and +4. Profiling relied on immunoSEQ multiplex PCR, and the TCRdb table lists in-frame clones only, not all of them. The data show around 24,000 clones, with none appearing a single time. V was trimmed by 0 bases and J by 0 bases, leaving 11 bases between them. This CDR3 is built from 16 residues. CDR1 and CDR2 from the germline V gene are SGDLS and YYNGEE. Sequencing used PBMCs, obtained after allogeneic stem cell transplant with posttransplant cyclophosphamide. The gene calls are TRBV9 and TRBJ2-3; D gene unclear. The source is a young adult male patient who received an allogeneic stem cell transplant from a related donor, was CMV-positive, and had no GVHD. The T cells may partly be graft donor cells. CDR3 loop: CASSVVERASTDTQYF. Here the CDR3 DNA reads TGTGCCAGCAGCGTAGTCGAGAGAGCTAGCACAGATACGCAGTATTTT.